The 13 T cell receptor beta chains given below trace back to one sample, sequenced in a study of cytomegalovirus exposure and HLA in healthy donors. The PCR made use of 60 Vbeta and 13 Jbeta primers. The assay was immunoSEQ multiplex PCR, and TCRdb's table has in-frame clones only and misses some. The repertoire holds 150,000 to 200,000 clones, with about 77% as singletons. The source material was PBMCs. These receptors were collected from a woman under 40 in good health and CMV-seropositive.

The chain combines TRBV4-1 with TRBJ1-1; TRBD1 is a possible D gene (6 bases). Germline loops: CDR1 MGHRA, CDR2 YSYEKL. This CDR3 comprises 13 residues. Trimming took 4 bases from V and 4 from J, leaving 10 bases between them. CDR3 sequence: CASSPTGPTEAFF. The CDR3 DNA sequence: TGCGCCAGCAGCCCTACAGGGCCCACTGAAGCTTTCTTT.

V gene TRBV7-2 combines with J gene TRBJ1-3; the match to TRBD1 covers 7 bases. Losses at the gene ends were 1 base for V and 4 bases for J; bases not matched to a gene: 4. The CDR3 length is 15 residues. The germline V gene has CDR1 SGHTA and CDR2 FQGNSA. CDR3 DNA sequence: TGTGCCAGCAGCTTAGGCCCGGACAGGGGAAACACCATATATTTT. Translated, it gives CASSLGPDRGNTIYF.

The V call is TRBV7-2, the J call TRBJ2-7, with TRBD1 matching over 8 bases. Per the germline V gene, CDR1 is SGHTA and CDR2 is FQGNSA. This CDR3 comprises 15 residues. V trimming: 3 bases; J trimming: 0 bases; junction bases outside the gene matches: 4. CDR3 loop: CASSFQGAGSYEQYF. The CDR3 DNA reads as TGTGCCAGCAGCTTCCAGGGGGCTGGCTCCTACGAGCAGTACTTC. The whole variable domain, remainder taken from reference TRBV7-2 and TRBJ2-7, is GAGVSQSPSNKVTEKGKDVELRCDPISGHTALYWYRQSLGQGLEFLIYFQGNSAPDKSGLPSDRFSAERTGGSVSTLTIQRTQQEDSAVYLCASSFQGAGSYEQYFGPGTRLTVT.

This clone has more than one count but fewer than ten. The chain is built from TRBV4-3 and TRBJ1-2; possibly TRBD1 for D (6 bases). Germline V gene lookup returns CDR1 LGHNA and CDR2 YSLEER. CDR3 size: 15 residues. The ends were cut back, 0 bases at V and 2 bases at J, with 10 bases in the middle. The CDR3 DNA reads as TGCGCCAGCAGCCAAGATCCTGACAGGAACTATGGCTACACCTTC. Translation gives CASSQDPDRNYGYTF.

This clone came up once. The rearrangement uses TRBV6-6 and TRBJ2-3; 9 bases agree with TRBD2. J was trimmed by 6 bases and V by 4 bases; bases with no gene match: 5. The CDR3 is 14 amino acids. Germline lookup yields CDR1 MNHNY and CDR2 SVGAGI (reference sequence). This CDR3 reads CASSWAGGVDTQYF. The DNA of the CDR3 is TGTGCCAGCAGTTGGGCGGGAGGGGTGGATACGCAGTATTTT.

This clone appeared a single time. The sample contains more than one DNA sequence encoding this CDR3. The rearrangement uses TRBV20-1 and TRBJ2-3; D ambiguous. In germline, CDR1 is DFQATT, CDR2 SNEGSKA (reference sequence). V lost 3 bases, J lost 5 bases, and 3 bases lay in between. This CDR3 region has 10 residues. DNA for the CDR3: TGCAGTGCTAGTCTAGATACGCAGTATTTT. It specifies CSASLDTQYF.

The gene calls are TRBV2 and TRBJ1-3; weak D call: TRBD1 (5 bases). V lost 8 bases and J 0 bases, leaving 5 bases between the germline ends. Looked up from germline, CDR1 is SNHLY and CDR2 is FYNNEI. The CDR3 has 12 residues. In nucleotides, the CDR3 is TGTGCCAGCGACAGCTCTGGAAACACCATATATTTT. Its translation is CASDSSGNTIYF.

The chain employs TRBV25-1 and TRBJ1-4; 9 bases align to TRBD1. This CDR3 contains 17 residues. V lost 10 bases and J lost 5; bases outside the gene matches: 17. The germline gives CDR1 MGHDK, CDR2 SYGVNS. CDR3 bases: TGTGCCACCACTGCTACGGGACAGGGCCTCAGGAATGAAAAACTGTTTTTT. It is translated as CATTATGQGLRNEKLFF.

This rearrangement joins TRBV4-1 to TRBJ2-3; TRBD2 might be the D (5 bases). Germline CDR1 and CDR2: MGHRA and YSYEKL. This CDR3 is built from 13 residues. Trimming shortened V by 0 bases and J by 7 bases, and 8 bases separated the two germline ends. CDR3 DNA: TGCGCCAGCAGCCAAGAAAGGACTTATACGCAGTATTTT. This encodes CASSQERTYTQYF.

The chain carries TRBV29-1 and TRBJ1-1, with TRBD1 matching 7 bases. The CDR3 covers 13 residues. Germline CDR1 reads SQVTM; CDR2 reads ANQGSEA. V gave up 6 bases and J gave up 7 bases; unmatched junction bases: 11. As DNA, the CDR3 is TGCAGCGTGGATACAGGGGCCCCTTTTGAAGCTTTCTTT. Its protein is CSVDTGAPFEAFF.

This chain links TRBV5-1 with TRBJ1-2, with 11 bases that match TRBD1. CDR3 length: 15 amino acids. The trim removed 4 bases at V and 7 bases at J, leaving 9 bases unmatched. Germline-derived CDR1 and CDR2 are SGHRS and YFSETQ. The CDR3 sequence: CASSKGQGENPGYTF. The CDR3 DNA is TGCGCCAGCAGCAAGGGACAGGGGGAAAATCCTGGCTACACCTTC.

CDR3 protein: CASSGFENEKLFF. The CDR3 DNA reads TGTGCCAGCAGCGGCTTTGAAAATGAAAAACTGTTTTTT. The rearrangement joins TRBV4-2 to TRBJ1-4; D is uncertain. CDR1 LGHNA and CDR2 YNFKEQ come from the germline V gene. This CDR3 spans 13 amino acids. Trimming took 5 bases from V and 5 from J, leaving 9 bases between them.

The chain couples TRBV4-3 to TRBJ2-7; a weak D match, TRBD2 (6 bases). The germline V gene has CDR1 LGHNA and CDR2 YSLEER. This CDR3 spans 16 amino acids. V dropped 0 bases and J dropped 0 bases, with 12 bases sitting between them. The CDR3 sequence is CASSQDLGGGSYEQYF. The CDR3 DNA reads as TGCGCCAGCAGCCAAGATCTGGGGGGAGGCTCCTACGAGCAGTACTTC.